The clone carrying this T cell receptor beta chain has just one count. The sample comes from a study of blood T cell repertoires in COVID-19. In the original processing: Amplification of reference gene primers provided the estimated nucleated cell counts. Profiled with immunoSEQ multiplex PCR; TCRdb holds only in-frame clones, not every one. For V, J and clone size, that table is used; D and trimming come from the DNA. The sample gives some 120,000 clones, 84% of which show up once; under 15% is in the top ten. The sequence was obtained from a woman aged 25-40 years who had recovered from COVID-19. The sequencing sample was made of peripheral blood.

The CDR3 is CASSYAGGPGGTDTQYF. The CDR3 nucleotides are TGCGCCAGCAGCTATGCCGGGGGACCGGGGGGGACAGATACGCAGTATTTT. J is TRBJ2-3 and V is TRBV5-1; 8 bases match TRBD2. Per the germline V gene, CDR1 is SGHRS and CDR2 is YFSETQ. There are 17 residues in the CDR3. The junction had 12 bases not matched to a gene; V was cut back by 3 bases and J by 3 bases.